The 7 T cell receptor beta chains presented below share a single source sample, sequenced in a study of identical twins. TCRdb used MiXCR to reprocess the 5' RACE reads, holding one entry per CDR3 protein. The data hold about 300,000 distinct CDR3 sequences, with 9% to 15% observed a single time. This sample was shared with a second study, whose subject was yellow fever vaccine responses in identical twins.

The sequencing input was CD8+ T cells sorted from blood. The receptors were sampled from a woman in her late teens or twenties in good health.

The rearrangement joins TRBV15 to TRBJ2-7; a weak D match, TRBD1 (5 bases). The CDR3 extends over 16 amino acids. Germline V CDR1 and CDR2: LNHNV, YYDKDF (reference sequence). The germline V and J ends were trimmed by 0 bases and 6 bases, with 18 bases remaining between them. CDR3 coding DNA: TGTGCCACCAGCAGAGAGCTAGGGGCTAGAATCGGCGAGCAGTACGTC. Translating it yields CATSRELGARIGEQYV.

A few counts support this clonotype. The rearrangement joins TRBV11-2 to TRBJ2-7; 7 bases match TRBD1. The CDR3 loop spans 15 amino acids. The germline V gene encodes CDR1 SGHAT and CDR2 FQNNGV. V dropped 1 base and J dropped 3; count of bases not matched to a gene: 6. CDR3 DNA sequence: TGTGCCAGCAGCTTAGTGGACAGGTTTAACTACGAGCAGTACTTC. This encodes CASSLVDRFNYEQYF.

In its sample, this clonotype was seen a few times. The chain uses TRBV20-1 and TRBJ2-3; weak D call: TRBD1 (5 bases). V dropped 5 bases and J dropped 4 bases, with 13 bases sitting between them. The CDR3 spans 13 residues. CDR1 is DFQATT, CDR2 SNEGSKA, per germline (reference sequence). For the CDR3, the DNA is TGCAGTGCTCAGGGTCCCCTTTCAGATACGCAGTATTTT. Residues: CSAQGPLSDTQYF.

This chain uses TRBV3-1 with TRBJ2-5; 7 nucleotides align to TRBD1. This CDR3 is 16 amino acids long. V shed 0 bases and J 5 bases; nucleotides not matched to a gene: 9. Germline V gene lookup returns CDR1 LGHDT and CDR2 YNNKEL (reference sequence). CDR3 residues: CASSQDGDSEVETQYF. The DNA for the CDR3 is TGTGCCAGCAGCCAAGATGGGGACAGTGAGGTGGAGACCCAGTACTTC.

This clonotype was seen more than once but under ten times. V is TRBV10-3 and J is TRBJ2-7, with a tentative D call TRBD2 (6 bases). Per germline, CDR1 ENHRY and CDR2 SYGVKD. V dropped 10 bases and J dropped 7 bases, with 11 bases sitting between them. The CDR3 spans 10 residues. CDR3 sequence (DNA): TGTGCCACCAGAGGGAGGGAGCAGTACTTC. Translation gives CATRGREQYF.

The sample holds a few counts of this clonotype. The CDR3 region has the DNA TGTGCCAGCAGTTTGGGGCGGGGGGGCCTTGATACGCAGTATTTT. Encoded protein: CASSLGRGGLDTQYF. The chain uses TRBV12-3 or TRBV12-4 and TRBJ2-3, with 9 bases that match TRBD2. The junction had 7 bases not matched to a gene; V was cut back by 3 bases and J by 6 bases. The CDR3 sequence is 15 residues long.

The chain employs TRBV2 and TRBJ2-7; possibly TRBD2 for D (5 bases). The CDR3 is 12 residues long. In germline, CDR1 is SNHLY, CDR2 FYNNEI. V gave up 9 bases and J gave up 1 base, with 10 bases separating them. CDR3 sequence: CASGLLSYEQYV. Written as DNA, the CDR3 is TGTGCCAGTGGACTCTTATCCTACGAGCAGTACGTC.